This paragraph covers one T cell receptor (beta chain) sequence. This record comes from a study of blood T cell repertoires in COVID-19. About the study: The United States, Italy and Spain supplied acute and convalescent COVID-19 samples.

Clones were sequenced by immunoSEQ multiplex PCR, and TCRdb holds only the in-frame ones, with some missing. The table records some 190,000 clones, around nine tenths of them present only once. The J segment lost 1 base and the V segment lost 6 bases, leaving 8 bases of the junction unmatched. CDR1 LNHDA and CDR2 SQIVND come from the germline V gene (reference sequence). This CDR3 comprises 15 residues. This sequence joins TRBV19 and TRBJ1-1, with TRBD1 matching over 7 bases. The sequencing sample was made of peripheral blood. This clonotype was sampled from a man younger than 40 with acute or convalescent COVID-19. CDR3 in amino acids: CASRSQQGKNTEAFF. The CDR3 bases are TGTGCCAGTAGGAGCCAACAGGGGAAGAACACTGAAGCTTTCTTT.